The 3 T cell receptor beta chains presented below share a single source sample, sequenced in a study of T cell repertoires in cytomegalovirus infection. One entry per CDR3 protein results from TCRdb running MiXCR on the reads. The sample consists of roughly 570,000 distinct CDR3 sequences, 40% of them appearing once. These receptors lack a known antigen. Specimen: cultured PBMCs, collected from culture after CMV antigen stimulation. These receptor sequences come from a human donor in good health (CMV status not recorded). Some clones in this sample may be carry-over from other donors' samples.

This clonotype has just a few counts. The chain joins TRBV7-9 to TRBJ2-5, with 8 bases that match TRBD2. The ends lost 1 base at V and 0 bases at J; junction bases unmatched: 10. The CDR3 length is 18 residues. Germline CDR1 is SEHNR and CDR2 is FQNEAQ (reference sequence). CDR3 sequence reads: CASSLVGGGTENQETQYF. In nucleotides, the CDR3 is TGTGCCAGCAGCTTAGTCGGCGGGGGGACCGAGAACCAAGAGACCCAGTACTTC.

The genes are TRBV7-2 and TRBJ2-7; D call uncertain. Trimming took 4 bases from V and 2 from J, leaving 9 bases between them. CDR3 length: 13 residues. Germline V gene sequence: CDR1 SGHTA, CDR2 FQGNSA. CDR3 protein: CASSYDVTYEQYF. For the CDR3, the DNA is TGTGCCAGCAGCTACGACGTCACCTACGAGCAGTACTTC.

The DNA of the CDR3 is TGTGCCAGCAGTTTTTCGCGTGGGGTGGGGAAGGCTTTCTTT. Translated, it gives CASSFSRGVGKAFF. The chain is built from TRBV12-3 or TRBV12-4 and TRBJ1-1; D unresolved. This CDR3 is built from 14 residues. The V end was cut by 3 bases, the J end by 11 bases, with 19 bases between.